This is a list of T cell receptor beta chains from one sample in a study of T-cell memory formation after mild COVID-19. TCRdb reprocessed the 5' RACE reads via MiXCR and lists one record per CDR3 protein. The table has 530,000 or so distinct CDR3 sequences, 17% seen once. Sequenced input: PBMCs or a T cell subset sorted from them (not recorded which). Receptors were obtained from an adult woman who had mild COVID-19 (a few samples of this study predate the infection). Cell type and time point are not known. Each CDR3 is given with its conserved first and last residue. D genes are given only for firm matches. A clone size is listed for some rows: how often the clone was seen (once, few, many), or a class if it is expanded.

d_call: NA; j_call: TRBJ1-5; cdr3_length: 15; v_call: TRBV2; clone_size: few; cdr3_nt: TGTGCCAGCAGAGCAACCAGGGGCGCCTATGAGCCCCAGCATTTT; cdr3_aa: CASRATRGAYEPQHF
d_call: NA; j_call: TRBJ1-2; cdr3_length: 12; v_call: TRBV12-3/TRBV12-4; clone_size: NA; cdr3_nt: TGTGCCAGCAGTTTAGTCGCGGGTGGCTACACCTTC; cdr3_aa: CASSLVAGGYTF
d_call: TRBD1; j_call: TRBJ1-2; cdr3_length: 15; v_call: TRBV9; clone_size: few; cdr3_nt: TGTGCCAGCAGCCCCCGTCTCGCGGGACAGTCTGGCCACACCTTC; cdr3_aa: CASSPRLAGQSGHTF
d_call: NA; j_call: TRBJ2-4; cdr3_length: 16; v_call: TRBV12-3/TRBV12-4; clone_size: NA; cdr3_nt: TGTGCCAGCAGTCCCCGACAGGATCTAGCCAAAAACATTCAGTACTTC; cdr3_aa: CASSPRQDLAKNIQYF
d_call: NA; j_call: TRBJ1-1; cdr3_length: 16; v_call: TRBV4-3; clone_size: few; cdr3_nt: TGCGCCAGCAGCCAAGATAGGGGAGCGGGATGGACTGAAGCTTTCTTT; cdr3_aa: CASSQDRGAGWTEAFF
d_call: NA; j_call: TRBJ2-3; cdr3_length: 15; v_call: TRBV25-1; clone_size: NA; cdr3_nt: TGTGCCAGCAGTGAGCGAACCTATAGCACAGATACGAAGTATTTT; cdr3_aa: CASSERTYSTDTKYF
d_call: TRBD1; j_call: TRBJ1-1; cdr3_length: 14; v_call: TRBV14; clone_size: NA; cdr3_nt: TGTGCCAGCAGCCGACCGGGACAGGGGAAGAAAGCTTTCTTT; cdr3_aa: CASSRPGQGKKAFF
d_call: NA; j_call: TRBJ2-7; cdr3_length: 13; v_call: TRBV7-2; clone_size: many; cdr3_nt: TGTGCCAGCAGCACCCGCCCGGGCTACGAGCAGTACTTC; cdr3_aa: CASSTRPGYEQYF
d_call: NA; j_call: TRBJ1-1; cdr3_length: 13; v_call: TRBV13; clone_size: NA; cdr3_nt: TGTGCCAGCAGGCGACACCTGAACACTGAAGCTTTCTTT; cdr3_aa: CASRRHLNTEAFF
d_call: NA; j_call: TRBJ1-6; cdr3_length: 13; v_call: TRBV12-3/TRBV12-4; clone_size: NA; cdr3_nt: TGTGCCAGCAGTTTTACAGTCCGATTTCCCCTCCACTTT; cdr3_aa: CASSFTVRFPLHF
d_call: TRBD1; j_call: TRBJ2-2; cdr3_length: 15; v_call: TRBV18; clone_size: NA; cdr3_nt: TGTGCCAGCTCACCAGGGGACAGAAACACCGGGGAGCTGTTTTTT; cdr3_aa: CASSPGDRNTGELFF
d_call: NA; j_call: TRBJ1-5; cdr3_length: 16; v_call: TRBV30; clone_size: NA; cdr3_nt: TGTGCCTGGAGCACCTTTGGGACCCAGAGCAATCAGCCCCAGCATTTT; cdr3_aa: CAWSTFGTQSNQPQHF
d_call: NA; j_call: TRBJ1-5; cdr3_length: 16; v_call: TRBV6-2/TRBV6-3; clone_size: once; cdr3_nt: TGTGCCAGCAGTTATTTTATTGTGGATAGCAATCAGCCCCAGCATTTT; cdr3_aa: CASSYFIVDSNQPQHF
d_call: TRBD1; j_call: TRBJ2-1; cdr3_length: 18; v_call: TRBV5-1; clone_size: once; cdr3_nt: TGCGCCAGCAGCTTGGGAATCGAGGACAGGGGGTTTGAAAATGAGCAGTTCTTC; cdr3_aa: CASSLGIEDRGFENEQFF